The 23 T cell receptor beta chains below were found in one sample sequenced in a study of vaccination and CD4 T cells after COVID-19. No antigen has been identified for these receptors. The sample's treatment: approximately nine-day PBMC culture with coronavirus spike peptide pools or control peptides (ViraFEST assay). Cultured CD4+ T-cell DNA underwent Oncomine TCR Beta short-read sequencing. Each CDR3 protein is one row after TCRdb ran MiXCR on the PCR reads. The table records roughly 20,000 distinct CDR3 sequences, about 43% of them present only once. Here the sequenced sample was CD4+ T cells from blood, cultured in vitro, taken after SARS-CoV-2 vaccination. Receptors originate from a human donor who had recovered from COVID-19.

The V gene is TRBV7-9, the J gene TRBJ1-3; TRBD1 agrees at 7 bases. This CDR3 has 17 residues. Germline CDR1 is SEHNR and CDR2 is FQNEAQ (reference sequence). The V segment lost 5 bases and the J segment 3 bases; nucleotides outside the gene matches: 13. CDR3 nucleotide sequence: TGTGCCAGCAGCCCGCTCCTGACAGGGAGAATTGGAAACACCATATATTTT. It encodes CASSPLLTGRIGNTIYF.

The chain joins TRBV19 to TRBJ1-5; TRBD1 matches 7 bases. The CDR3 is made up of 15 amino acids. The V segment lost 3 bases and the J segment 4 bases; nucleotides outside the gene matches: 6. Germline V CDR1 and CDR2: LNHDA, SQIVND (reference sequence). CDR3: CASSIPGGGNQPQHF. DNA of the CDR3: TGTGCCAGTAGTATCCCAGGGGGTGGGAATCAGCCCCAGCATTTT. The variable domain in full, with the rest retrieved from reference TRBV19 and TRBJ1-5, is DGGITQSPKYLFRKEGQNVTLSCEQNLNHDAMYWYRQDPGQGLRLIYYSQIVNDFQKGDIAEGYSVSREKKESFPLTVTSAQKNPTAFYLCASSIPGGGNQPQHFGDGTRLSIL.

V and J are TRBV5-8 and TRBJ1-5, with 10 bases fitting TRBD1. Trimming took 5 bases from V and 7 from J; bases not matched to a gene: 12. The length of the CDR3 is 16 residues. Germline loops: CDR1 SGHTS, CDR2 YDEGEE. CDR3 bases: TGTGCCAGCAGTCGTCTACTCGGACAGGGGGACCAGCCCCAGCATTTT. It is translated as CASSRLLGQGDQPQHF.

The rearrangement joins TRBV7-2 to TRBJ2-3; 12 bases align to TRBD2. This CDR3 spans 15 amino acids. The ends lost 3 bases at V and 3 bases at J; junction bases unmatched: 1. Germline V lookup: CDR1 SGHTA, CDR2 FQGNSA. CDR3 nucleotides: TGTGCCAGCAGCTTTCTAGCGGGAGGGACAGATACGCAGTATTTT. Protein: CASSFLAGGTDTQYF.

This chain connects TRBV5-1 to TRBJ1-6; D remains ambiguous. CDR1 is SGHRS, CDR2 YFSETQ, per germline. The CDR3 contains 15 residues. Trimming took off 0 bases at V and 5 bases at J, with 9 bases between the two ends. DNA for the CDR3: TGCGCCAGCAGCTTGGCCTCAGGTGATAATTCACCCCTCCACTTT. This translates into CASSLASGDNSPLHF.

This chain links TRBV7-9 with TRBJ2-2, with D perhaps TRBD2 (7 bases). From germline, CDR1 is SEHNR and CDR2 FQNEAQ (reference sequence). The V end was cut by 0 bases, the J end by 4 bases, with 9 bases between. The CDR3 covers 15 residues. The DNA for the CDR3 is TGTGCCAGCAGCTTAGCAGGGGGGGCCACCGGGGAGCTGTTTTTT. Amino acids: CASSLAGGATGELFF.

Only a few counts were recorded for this clonotype. V usage is TRBV25-1 and J usage is TRBJ1-1; TRBD1 matches at 9 bases. This CDR3 contains 14 residues. Germline CDR1 MGHDK, CDR2 SYGVNS. The V and J ends lost 4 bases and 7 bases, in that order; junction bases with no gene match: 7. CDR3 protein: CASSGPGQGLEAFF. CDR3 DNA: TGTGCCAGCAGTGGTCCGGGACAGGGTCTTGAAGCTTTCTTT.

The chain uses TRBV20-1 and TRBJ1-5; D may be TRBD1 (6 bases). Germline assignment: CDR1 DFQATT and CDR2 SNEGSKA (reference sequence). V lost 3 bases to trimming and J lost 2 bases, with 14 bases between them. The length of the CDR3 is 15 residues. Here the CDR3 reads CSASIQGSGNQPQHF. In nucleotides, the CDR3 is TGCAGTGCTAGTATTCAGGGGTCGGGCAATCAGCCCCAGCATTTT.

This clonotype has just a few counts. The rearrangement joins TRBV20-1 to TRBJ2-2; weak D call: TRBD1 (6 bases). CDR1 is DFQATT and CDR2 is SNEGSKA in the germline V gene (reference sequence). The CDR3 consists of 14 residues. Between the trimmed V and J ends, which lost 0 bases and 6 bases, there was a span of 11 bases. Written as DNA, the CDR3 is TGCAGTGCTAGAGATCGCGCAGGGGCCGGGGAGCTGTTTTTT. Its protein product is CSARDRAGAGELFF.

The chain has TRBV9 and TRBJ2-1, with D maybe TRBD2 (6 bases). Germline V gene sequence: CDR1 SGDLS, CDR2 YYNGEE. The CDR3 length is 13 residues. V was trimmed by 3 bases and J by 2 bases, leaving 6 bases between them. The CDR3 nucleotides read TGTGCCAGCAGCGAGCGGGCCTACAATGAGCAGTTCTTC. Residues: CASSERAYNEQFF.

The V gene is TRBV10-2, the J gene TRBJ2-1; D is possibly TRBD1 or TRBD2 (5 bases each). The V end was cut by 10 bases, the J end by 0 bases, with 13 bases between. Germline V gene sequence: CDR1 WSHSY, CDR2 SAAADI. The CDR3 length is 14 residues. CDR3 amino acids: CATAGTSSYNEQFF. The CDR3 DNA reads as TGCGCCACAGCCGGGACGAGCTCCTACAATGAGCAGTTCTTC.

A few counts support this clonotype. Written as DNA, the CDR3 is TGTGCCAGCAGCATCGGGGGGCGGAACGAGCAGTACTTC. Its translation is CASSIGGRNEQYF. This chain joins TRBV5-8 and TRBJ2-1; tentative D call: TRBD2 (7 bases). Judging by the DNA end, TRBJ2-7 fits better; the J call may be wrong. This CDR3 region has 13 residues. Germline-derived CDR1 and CDR2 are SGHTS and YDEGEE.

This sequence joins TRBV28 and TRBJ1-1; no definite D call. V lost 3 bases and J lost 1, with 9 bases in between. This CDR3 has 14 residues. CDR1 and CDR2 (germline): MDHEN, SYDVKM. CDR3 bases: TGTGCCAGCAGTTTTCACGGACGGAACACTGAAGCTTTCTTT. Translated, it gives CASSFHGRNTEAFF.

The CDR3 DNA reads TGTGCCAGCAGCCTCCCACAGACTAGCGGGAGCCCCGGGGAGCTGTTTTTT. It specifies CASSLPQTSGSPGELFF. This chain uses TRBV4-2 with TRBJ2-2, with 12 bases aligning to TRBD2. Germline CDR1 and CDR2: LGHNA and YNFKEQ. The CDR3 runs to 17 residues. The trim removed 4 bases at V and 6 bases at J, leaving 9 bases unmatched.

The chain's CDR3 is CSASRLAGRYEQYF. CDR3 coding DNA: TGCAGTGCTAGTCGGCTAGCGGGACGCTACGAGCAGTACTTC. This chain uses TRBV20-1 with TRBJ2-7; 9 bases fit TRBD2. The germline gives CDR1 DFQATT, CDR2 SNEGSKA (reference sequence). The CDR3 contains 14 residues. With 3 bases clipped from V and 3 bases from J, the junction kept 6 bases outside the gene matches.

The rearrangement links TRBV15 to TRBJ1-1; D not resolved. CDR1 is LNHNV and CDR2 is YYDKDF in the germline V gene (reference sequence). The CDR3 consists of 14 residues. V was cut by 0 bases and J by 2 bases, with 7 bases left in between. CDR3 amino acids: CATSRDTANTEAFF. Here the CDR3 DNA reads TGTGCCACCAGCAGAGATACGGCTAACACTGAAGCTTTCTTT.

This clonotype came up a few times. This chain connects TRBV2 to TRBJ1-1, with D hard to call. The CDR3 extends over 16 amino acids. The germline V and J ends were trimmed by 3 bases and 0 bases, with 14 bases remaining between them. CDR1 is SNHLY and CDR2 is FYNNEI in the germline V gene. This CDR3 reads CASSEDGFTMNTEAFF. The CDR3 region has the DNA TGTGCCAGCAGTGAGGACGGTTTCACGATGAACACTGAAGCTTTCTTT. The full variable domain, with the rest looked up from reference TRBV2 and TRBJ1-1, is EPEVTQTPSHQVTQMGQEVILRCVPISNHLYFYWYRQILGQKVEFLVSFYNNEISEKSEIFDDQFSVERPDGSNFTLKIRSTKLEDSAMYFCASSEDGFTMNTEAFFGQGTRLTVV.

The chain carries TRBV5-4 and TRBJ1-1; TRBD1 matches at 10 bases. This CDR3 contains 14 residues. V was clipped by 0 bases and J by 4 bases; unmatched bases: 0. Per germline, CDR1 SGHNT and CDR2 YYREEE (reference sequence). CDR3 sequence: CASSLGQGATEAFF. The CDR3 bases are TGTGCCAGCAGCTTGGGACAGGGGGCCACTGAAGCTTTCTTT.

V gene TRBV15 combines with J gene TRBJ1-2; no firm D call. Germline V gene sequence: CDR1 LNHNV, CDR2 YYDKDF (reference sequence). The V end was cut by 0 bases, the J end by 0 bases, with 17 bases between. The CDR3 sequence is 18 residues long. The CDR3 DNA follows: TGTGCCACCAGCAGAGATTCCGTCCCGAGGGTTGCTAACTATGGCTACACCTTC. Translating gives CATSRDSVPRVANYGYTF.

The chain uses TRBV20-1 and TRBJ1-1, with 9 nucleotides matching TRBD1. V shed 3 bases and J 4 bases; nucleotides not matched to a gene: 12. The CDR3 totals 16 residues. Germline V gives CDR1 DFQATT, CDR2 SNEGSKA (reference sequence). The CDR3 sequence is CSARTGTGFGGTEAFF. CDR3 nucleotides: TGCAGTGCTAGGACCGGGACAGGGTTTGGAGGCACTGAAGCTTTCTTT.

The chain has TRBV28 and TRBJ1-1; D is uncertain. Germline CDR1 reads MDHEN; CDR2 reads SYDVKM. The CDR3 has 15 amino acids. Trimming took off 8 bases at V and 1 base at J, with 17 bases between the two ends. CDR3 residues: CASEDPARQNTEAFF. Here the CDR3 DNA reads TGTGCCAGCGAAGACCCTGCACGGCAGAACACTGAAGCTTTCTTT.

This chain uses TRBV20-1 with TRBJ1-2; D ambiguous. This CDR3 has 14 amino acids. CDR1 and CDR2 from the germline V gene are DFQATT and SNEGSKA (reference sequence). V gave up 1 base and J gave up 5 bases, with 14 bases separating them. CDR3 DNA: TGCAGTGCTAGAGTTACTTACAGCTCTTATGGCTACACCTTC. Encoded protein: CSARVTYSSYGYTF.

The rearrangement links TRBV7-9 to TRBJ2-3; D not resolved. Germline CDR1 is SEHNR and CDR2 is FQNEAQ (reference sequence). V lost 3 bases and J 2 bases, leaving 12 bases between the germline ends. CDR3 length: 15 residues. CDR3 amino acids: CASSFRREDTDTQYF. The CDR3 bases are TGTGCCAGCAGCTTTAGGCGCGAAGACACAGATACGCAGTATTTT.